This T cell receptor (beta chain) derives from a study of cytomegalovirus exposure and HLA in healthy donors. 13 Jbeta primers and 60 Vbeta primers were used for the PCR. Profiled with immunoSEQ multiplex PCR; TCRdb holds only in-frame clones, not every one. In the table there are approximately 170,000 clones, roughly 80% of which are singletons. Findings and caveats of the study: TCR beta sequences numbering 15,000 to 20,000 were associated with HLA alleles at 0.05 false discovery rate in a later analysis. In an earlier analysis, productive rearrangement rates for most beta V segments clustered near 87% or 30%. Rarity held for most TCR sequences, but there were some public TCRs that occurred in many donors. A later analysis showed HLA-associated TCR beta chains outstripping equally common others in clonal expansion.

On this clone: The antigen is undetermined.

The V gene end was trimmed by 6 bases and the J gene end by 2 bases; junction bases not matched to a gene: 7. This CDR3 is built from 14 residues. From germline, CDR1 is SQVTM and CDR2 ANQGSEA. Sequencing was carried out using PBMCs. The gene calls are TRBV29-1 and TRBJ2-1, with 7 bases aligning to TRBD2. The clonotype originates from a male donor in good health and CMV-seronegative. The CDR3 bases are TGCAGCGTATTAAGCGGGGTCCCCTACAATGAGCAGTTCTTC. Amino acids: CSVLSGVPYNEQFF.